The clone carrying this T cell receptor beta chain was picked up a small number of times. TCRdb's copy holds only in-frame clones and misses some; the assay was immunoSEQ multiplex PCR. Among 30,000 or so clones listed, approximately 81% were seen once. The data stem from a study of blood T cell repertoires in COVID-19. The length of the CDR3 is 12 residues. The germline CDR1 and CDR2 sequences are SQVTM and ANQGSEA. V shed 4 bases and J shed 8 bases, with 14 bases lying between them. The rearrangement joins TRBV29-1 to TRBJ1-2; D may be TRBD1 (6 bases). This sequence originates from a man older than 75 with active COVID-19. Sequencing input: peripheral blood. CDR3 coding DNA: TGCAGCGTTGGGGGGCAGGGCCAGGGCTACACCTTC. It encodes CSVGGQGQGYTF. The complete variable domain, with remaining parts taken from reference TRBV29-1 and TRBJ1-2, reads SAVISQKPSRDICQRGTSLTIQCQVDSQVTMMFWYRQQPGQSLTLIATANQGSEATYESGFVIDKFPISRPNLTFSTLTVSNMSPEDSSIYLCSVGGQGQGYTFGSGTRLTVV.